The 9 T cell receptor beta chains in this list originate from one sample, sequenced in a study of blood T cell repertoires in COVID-19 (dated by TCRdb to about 2020). The library was generated by the immunoSEQ multiplex PCR assay. TCRdb stores this immuneACCESS table with in-frame sequences only. Part of the clones is absent; in the studies checked, under half of the shortfall reflects unresolved V genes, and no reason is known for the rest. Across this sample there are under 300,000 clones, with around 85% seen only once. The ten largest clones capture 5.5% to 8% of the sample. The material sequenced was peripheral blood. These TCRs come from a woman in her sixties with active or convalescent COVID-19.

V and J are TRBV2 and TRBJ1-4, with 7 bases aligning to TRBD1. The CDR3 has 13 amino acids. V lost 7 bases and J lost 8; bases outside the gene matches: 7. Germline V CDR1 and CDR2: SNHLY, FYNNEI. The CDR3 region is CASKGQPREKLFF. DNA of the CDR3: TGTGCCAGCAAGGGACAGCCAAGGGAAAAACTGTTTTTT.

About this clone itself: Other DNA sequences in the sample encode the same CDR3. In DNA form, the CDR3 reads TGTGCCAGCAGCCGGACAGGCATATATGGCTACACCTTC. It yields the protein CASSRTGIYGYTF. The V and J genes are TRBV6-5 and TRBJ1-2, with 7 bases aligning to TRBD1. J lost 5 bases, V lost 6 bases, and 6 bases had no gene match. The germline gives CDR1 MNHEY, CDR2 SVGAGI. The CDR3 sequence is 13 residues long.

The chain couples TRBV5-1 to TRBJ1-2, with 11 nucleotides matching TRBD1. Germline CDR1 is SGHRS and CDR2 is YFSETQ. This CDR3 contains 16 residues. The ends lost 10 bases at V and 1 base at J; junction bases unmatched: 12. The chain's CDR3 is CAQPGTGGILNYGYTF. CDR3 DNA sequence: TGCGCCCAACCAGGGACAGGGGGAATTCTTAACTATGGCTACACCTTC.

The chain uses TRBV2 and TRBJ1-1, with TRBD1 identical over 10 bases. The length of the CDR3 is 15 residues. V gave up 6 bases and J gave up 11 bases; unmatched junction bases: 15. Germline V gene sequence: CDR1 SNHLY, CDR2 FYNNEI. CDR3 in DNA: TGTGCCAGCAGCCCAGGTCCGGGACAGGGGATGTGGGCTTTCTTT. It yields the protein CASSPGPGQGMWAFF.

V and J are TRBV3-1 (or the pseudogene TRBV3-2) and TRBJ2-2; possible D gene TRBD1, 7 bases. CDR3 size: 17 residues. Germline V gene sequence: CDR1 LGHDT, CDR2 YNNKEL (reference sequence). V was shortened by 1 base and J by 1 base, with 13 bases between the two germline ends. In DNA, the CDR3 is TGTGCCAGCAGCCAAGCCCGCGGGACAGTGAACACCGGGGAGCTGTTTTTT. Protein: CASSQARGTVNTGELFF.

The CDR3 sequence is CASSIKEYEQFF. Written as DNA, the CDR3 is TGTGCCAGTAGTATTAAGGAGTATGAGCAGTTCTTC. V gene TRBV19 combines with J gene TRBJ2-1; no firm D call. The CDR3 is 12 residues long. Trimming stripped 3 bases from V and 8 bases from J, with 8 bases between. CDR1 and CDR2 (germline): LNHDA, SQIVND (reference sequence).

The chain carries TRBV18 and TRBJ2-7, with 7 nucleotides matching TRBD1. The trim removed 4 bases at V and 2 bases at J, leaving 8 bases unmatched. The CDR3 contains 15 residues. Germline CDR1 reads KGHSH; CDR2 reads LQKENI. CDR3 region: CASSLSGTATYEQYV. The DNA for the CDR3 is TGTGCCAGCTCACTATCCGGGACAGCTACCTACGAGCAGTACGTC.

The chain combines TRBV27 with TRBJ2-1; TRBD1 matches at 8 bases. CDR1 and CDR2 from the germline V gene are MNHEY and SMNVEV (reference sequence). With 6 bases clipped from V and 4 bases from J, the junction kept 17 bases outside the gene matches. CDR3 length equals 18 residues. CDR3 DNA sequence: TGTGCCAGCAGCTTAACCGGACAGGGCTCCCCCTGGTACAATGAGCAGTTCTTC. As protein: CASSLTGQGSPWYNEQFF.

V and J are TRBV5-1 and TRBJ2-3; maybe TRBD1 (6 bases). The CDR3 loop spans 17 amino acids. V gave up 4 bases and J gave up 0 bases, with 18 bases separating them. Germline-derived CDR1 and CDR2 are SGHRS and YFSETQ. For the CDR3, the DNA is TGCGCCAGCAGCACAACCCAGGGGATCCCCAGCACAGATACGCAGTATTTT. This sequence encodes CASSTTQGIPSTDTQYF.